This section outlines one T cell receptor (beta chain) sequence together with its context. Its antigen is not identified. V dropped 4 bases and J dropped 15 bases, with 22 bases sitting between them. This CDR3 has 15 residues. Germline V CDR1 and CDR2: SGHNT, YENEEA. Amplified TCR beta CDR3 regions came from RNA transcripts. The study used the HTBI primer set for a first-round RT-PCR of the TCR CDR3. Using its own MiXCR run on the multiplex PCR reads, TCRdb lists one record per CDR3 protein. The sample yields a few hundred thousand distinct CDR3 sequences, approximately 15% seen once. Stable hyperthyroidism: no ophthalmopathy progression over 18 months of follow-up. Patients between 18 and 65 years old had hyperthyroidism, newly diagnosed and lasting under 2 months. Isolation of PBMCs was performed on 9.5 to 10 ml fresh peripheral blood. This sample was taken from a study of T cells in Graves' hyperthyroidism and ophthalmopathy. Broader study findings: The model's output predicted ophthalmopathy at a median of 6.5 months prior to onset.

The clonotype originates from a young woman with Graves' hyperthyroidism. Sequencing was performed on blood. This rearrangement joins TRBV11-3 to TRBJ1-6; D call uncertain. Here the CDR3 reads CASSSSTYTKSLLHF. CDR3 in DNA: TGTGCCAGCAGCTCCAGCACGTATACGAAGAGTCTCCTCCACTTT.